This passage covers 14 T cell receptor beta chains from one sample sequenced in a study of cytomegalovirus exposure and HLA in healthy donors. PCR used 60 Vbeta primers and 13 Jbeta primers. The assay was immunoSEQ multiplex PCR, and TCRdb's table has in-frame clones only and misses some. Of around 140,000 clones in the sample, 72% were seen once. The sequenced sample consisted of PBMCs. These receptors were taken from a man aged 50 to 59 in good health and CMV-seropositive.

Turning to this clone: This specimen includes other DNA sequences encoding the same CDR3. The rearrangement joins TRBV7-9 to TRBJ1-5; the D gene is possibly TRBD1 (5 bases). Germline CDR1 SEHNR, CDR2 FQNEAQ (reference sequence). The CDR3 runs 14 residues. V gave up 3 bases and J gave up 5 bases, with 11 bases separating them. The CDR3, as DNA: TGTGCCAGCAGCTTCCCAGGGCAGGATCAGCCCCAGCATTTT. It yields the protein CASSFPGQDQPQHF.

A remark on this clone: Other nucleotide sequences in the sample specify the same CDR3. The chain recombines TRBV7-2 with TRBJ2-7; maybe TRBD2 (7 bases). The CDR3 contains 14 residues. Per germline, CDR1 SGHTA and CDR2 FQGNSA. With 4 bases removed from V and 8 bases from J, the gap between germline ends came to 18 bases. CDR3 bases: TGTGCCAGCAGCTCTGTGAGGGGGGGATCTCAGCAGTACTTC. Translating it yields CASSSVRGGSQQYF.

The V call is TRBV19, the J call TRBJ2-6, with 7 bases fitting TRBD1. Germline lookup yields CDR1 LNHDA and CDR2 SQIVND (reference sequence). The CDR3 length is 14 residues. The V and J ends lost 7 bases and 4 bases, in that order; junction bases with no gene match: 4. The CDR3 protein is CASIQQGGANVLTF. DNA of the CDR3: TGTGCCAGTATTCAACAGGGGGGGGCCAACGTCCTGACTTTC. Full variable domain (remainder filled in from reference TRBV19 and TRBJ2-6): DGGITQSPKYLFRKEGQNVTLSCEQNLNHDAMYWYRQDPGQGLRLIYYSQIVNDFQKGDIAEGYSVSREKKESFPLTVTSAQKNPTAFYLCASIQQGGANVLTFGAGSRLTVL.

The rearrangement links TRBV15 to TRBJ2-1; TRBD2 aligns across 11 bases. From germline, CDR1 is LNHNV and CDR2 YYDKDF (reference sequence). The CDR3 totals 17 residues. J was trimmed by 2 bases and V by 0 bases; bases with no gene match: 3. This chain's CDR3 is CATSRDQLAGAYNEQFF. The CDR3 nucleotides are TGTGCCACCAGCAGAGATCAACTAGCGGGGGCCTACAATGAGCAGTTCTTC.

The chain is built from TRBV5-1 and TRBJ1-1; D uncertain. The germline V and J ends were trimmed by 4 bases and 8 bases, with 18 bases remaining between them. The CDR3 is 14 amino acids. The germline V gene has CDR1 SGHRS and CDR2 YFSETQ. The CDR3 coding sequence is TGCGCCAGCAGCCTTCTCAGGACTGAGAAGGAAGCTTTCTTT. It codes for CASSLLRTEKEAFF.

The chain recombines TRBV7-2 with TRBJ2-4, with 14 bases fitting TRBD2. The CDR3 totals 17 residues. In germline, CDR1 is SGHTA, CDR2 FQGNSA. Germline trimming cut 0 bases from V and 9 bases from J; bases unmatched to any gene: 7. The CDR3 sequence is CASSLARRLAGGAIQYF. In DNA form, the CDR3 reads TGTGCCAGCAGCTTAGCGAGGAGACTAGCGGGAGGGGCCATTCAGTACTTC.

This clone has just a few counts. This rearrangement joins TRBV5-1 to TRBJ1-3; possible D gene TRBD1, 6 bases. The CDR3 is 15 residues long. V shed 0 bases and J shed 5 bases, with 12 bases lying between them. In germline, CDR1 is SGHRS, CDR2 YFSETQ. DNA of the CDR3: TGCGCCAGCAGCTTGGGGACAGAAGTAAGAAACACCATATATTTT. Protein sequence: CASSLGTEVRNTIYF.

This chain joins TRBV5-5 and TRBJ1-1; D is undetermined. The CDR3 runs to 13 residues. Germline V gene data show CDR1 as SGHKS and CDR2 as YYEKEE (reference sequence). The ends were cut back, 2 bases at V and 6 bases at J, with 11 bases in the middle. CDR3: CASSFPGRAEAFF. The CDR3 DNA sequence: TGTGCCAGCAGCTTCCCGGGTCGGGCTGAAGCTTTCTTT.

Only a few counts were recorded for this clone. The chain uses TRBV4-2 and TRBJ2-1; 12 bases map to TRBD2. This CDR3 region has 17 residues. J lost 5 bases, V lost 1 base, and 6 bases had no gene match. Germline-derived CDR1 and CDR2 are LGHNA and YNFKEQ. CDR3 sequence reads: CASSQAPSGRGDNEQFF. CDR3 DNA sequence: TGTGCCAGCAGCCAAGCCCCTAGCGGGAGGGGGGACAATGAGCAGTTCTTC.

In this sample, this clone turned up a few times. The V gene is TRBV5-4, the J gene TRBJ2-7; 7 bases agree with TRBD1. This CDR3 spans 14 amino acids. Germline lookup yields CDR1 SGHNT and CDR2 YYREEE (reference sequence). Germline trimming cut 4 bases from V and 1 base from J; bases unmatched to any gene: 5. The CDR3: CASSTGDRSYEQYF. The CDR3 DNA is TGTGCCAGCAGCACAGGGGACAGATCCTACGAGCAGTACTTC. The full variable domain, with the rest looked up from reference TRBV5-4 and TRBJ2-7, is ETGVTQSPTHLIKTRGQQVTLRCSSQSGHNTVSWYQQALGQGPQFIFQYYREEENGRGNFPPRFSGLQFPNYSSELNVNALELDDSALYLCASSTGDRSYEQYFGPGTRLTVT.

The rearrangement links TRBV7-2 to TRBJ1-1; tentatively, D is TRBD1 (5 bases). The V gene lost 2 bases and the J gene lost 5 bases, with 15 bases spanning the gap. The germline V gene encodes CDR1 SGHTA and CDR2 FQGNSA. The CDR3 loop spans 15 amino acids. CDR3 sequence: CASSLLGQGKTEAFF. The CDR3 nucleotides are TGTGCCAGCAGCTTATTAGGCCAGGGTAAGACTGAAGCTTTCTTT.

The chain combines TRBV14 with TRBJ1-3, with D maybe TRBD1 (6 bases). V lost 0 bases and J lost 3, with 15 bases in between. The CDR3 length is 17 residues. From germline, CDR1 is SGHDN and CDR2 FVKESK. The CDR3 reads CASSQDRQGLGGNTIYF. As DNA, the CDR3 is TGTGCCAGCAGCCAAGATCGCCAGGGGCTTGGTGGAAACACCATATATTTT.

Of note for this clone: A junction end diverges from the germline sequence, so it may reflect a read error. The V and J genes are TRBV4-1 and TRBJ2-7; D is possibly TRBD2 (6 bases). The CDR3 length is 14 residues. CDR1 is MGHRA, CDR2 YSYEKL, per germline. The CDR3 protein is CASSQDRSSGAGWF. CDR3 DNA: TGCGCCAGCAGCCAAGATCGGAGTAGCGGAGCGGGTTGGTTC.

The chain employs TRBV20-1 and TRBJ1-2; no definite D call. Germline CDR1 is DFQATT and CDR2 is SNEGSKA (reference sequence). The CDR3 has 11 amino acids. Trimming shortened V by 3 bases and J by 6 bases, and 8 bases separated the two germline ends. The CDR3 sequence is CSASGKHGYTF. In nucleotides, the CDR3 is TGCAGTGCTAGCGGGAAACATGGCTACACCTTC.